These 19 T cell receptor beta chains came from one sample sequenced in a study of shared clonotypes between healthy human individuals (TCRdb year 2020). Libraries were constructed by the immunoSEQ multiplex PCR assay. TCRdb stores this immuneACCESS table with in-frame sequences only. Part of the clones is absent; in the studies checked, under half of the shortfall reflects unresolved V genes, and no reason is known for the rest. The table for this sample lists 2,500,000 or so clones; just over 90% of them were counted only once. Over 0.12% of the sample is held by the ten biggest clonotypes. What was sequenced was naive CD4+ T cells sorted from blood. The cell subset or site label for this specimen denotes: CD45RA+ positively selected. The receptor source for this set is a man younger than 35 in good health.

The rearrangement uses TRBV18 and TRBJ1-1; D ambiguous. Germline CDR1 KGHSH, CDR2 LQKENI. V was cut by 5 bases and J by 11 bases, with 15 bases left in between. This CDR3 is built from 12 residues. The CDR3 reads CASSLPTGWAFF. In DNA, the CDR3 is TGTGCCAGCTCATTGCCGACCGGGTGGGCTTTCTTT.

The chain employs TRBV5-1 and TRBJ1-5; no clear D gene. The V end was cut by 2 bases, the J end by 1 base, with 10 bases between. This CDR3 comprises 15 residues. Germline values: CDR1 SGHRS, CDR2 YFSETQ. The CDR3 spells CASSFNPLSNQPQHF. DNA of the CDR3: TGCGCCAGCAGCTTCAATCCCCTGAGCAATCAGCCCCAGCATTTT. Looking up the rest from reference TRBV5-1 and TRBJ1-5 gives the full variable domain: KAGVTQTPRYLIKTRGQQVTLSCSPISGHRSVSWYQQTPGQGLQFLFEYFSETQRNKGNFPGRFSGRQFSNSRSEMNVSTLELGDSALYLCASSFNPLSNQPQHFGDGTRLSIL.

The chain combines TRBV2 with TRBJ1-5; maybe TRBD1 (6 bases). Germline V lookup: CDR1 SNHLY, CDR2 FYNNEI. The CDR3 length is 12 residues. V dropped 7 bases and J dropped 6 bases, with 10 bases sitting between them. The CDR3 protein is CASTEGGQPQHF. As DNA, the CDR3 is TGTGCCAGCACCGAAGGGGGTCAGCCCCAGCATTTT.

The CDR3 loop reads CASSLGSWAASNQPQHF. The CDR3 DNA reads TGTGCCAGCAGCTTAGGAAGTTGGGCAGCCAGCAATCAGCCCCAGCATTTT. This rearrangement joins TRBV7-8 to TRBJ1-5; no reliable D call. Germline-derived CDR1 and CDR2 are SGHVS and FQNEAQ. The CDR3 covers 17 residues. Trimming removed 1 base at V and 1 base at J, with 14 bases between.

This rearrangement joins TRBV29-1 to TRBJ1-1; D possibly corresponds to TRBD1 (6 bases). This CDR3 contains 15 residues. V shed 6 bases and J shed 1 base, with 18 bases lying between them. Looked up from germline, CDR1 is SQVTM and CDR2 is ANQGSEA. CDR3 nucleotide sequence: TGCAGCGTGGGAGAGAGGGGGGCAGAGAACACTGAAGCTTTCTTT. It translates to CSVGERGAENTEAFF. The full variable domain, rest sourced from reference TRBV29-1 and TRBJ1-1, is SAVISQKPSRDICQRGTSLTIQCQVDSQVTMMFWYRQQPGQSLTLIATANQGSEATYESGFVIDKFPISRPNLTFSTLTVSNMSPEDSSIYLCSVGERGAENTEAFFGQGTRLTVV.

CDR3 loop: CASSLTFEGDEKLFF. CDR3 nucleotide sequence: TGTGCCAGCAGCCTTACTTTTGAGGGGGATGAAAAACTGTTTTTT. The V and J genes are TRBV6-5 and TRBJ1-4; perhaps TRBD1 as D (6 bases). V was pared by 6 bases and J by 6 bases, with 17 bases between. The CDR3 runs to 15 residues. Germline CDR1 and CDR2: MNHEY and SVGAGI.

The CDR3 bases are TGTGCCAGCAGCGCCGAGGACAGGGGCTATGGCTACACCTTC. This translates into CASSAEDRGYGYTF. The chain uses TRBV9 and TRBJ1-2, with TRBD1 matching over 9 bases. The ends lost 3 bases at V and 4 bases at J; junction bases unmatched: 4. This CDR3 contains 14 residues. The germline V gene has CDR1 SGDLS and CDR2 YYNGEE.

The chain employs TRBV7-9 and TRBJ2-7, with a possible D match to TRBD2 (5 bases). Looked up from germline, CDR1 is SEHNR and CDR2 is FQNEAQ (reference sequence). This CDR3 spans 15 amino acids. The V gene lost 5 bases and the J gene lost 2 bases, with 16 bases spanning the gap. CDR3 in amino acids: CASSSLSRETYEQYF. In nucleotides, the CDR3 is TGTGCCAGCAGCAGTCTATCAAGGGAGACCTACGAGCAGTACTTC.

The chain combines TRBV10-2 with TRBJ2-1; possible D gene TRBD2, 11 bases. Trimming took 3 bases from V and 4 from J, leaving 25 bases between them. The CDR3 sequence is 19 residues long. From germline, CDR1 is WSHSY and CDR2 SAAADI. CDR3 bases: TGCGCCAGCAGTGATCCGACAGGGGGCCCTAGCGGGGGGTACAATGAGCAGTTCTTC. Encoded protein: CASSDPTGGPSGGYNEQFF.

This clone showed up just once. The DNA of the CDR3 is TGTGCCAGCAGAAGCGGGAGCCACGAGCAGTACTTC. Translating it yields CASRSGSHEQYF. This chain connects TRBV2 to TRBJ2-7; 8 nucleotides agree with TRBD2. CDR1 is SNHLY and CDR2 is FYNNEI in the germline V gene. V gave up 6 bases and J gave up 5 bases; unmatched junction bases: 3. This CDR3 comprises 12 residues.

The V call is TRBV10-3, the J call TRBJ2-1; D unclear. The ends were cut back, 4 bases at V and 6 bases at J, with 7 bases in the middle. Germline CDR1 reads ENHRY; CDR2 reads SYGVKD. The CDR3 has 12 amino acids. The CDR3 here is CAISGEANEQFF. The CDR3 DNA follows: TGTGCCATCAGTGGTGAGGCCAATGAGCAGTTCTTC.

The V call is TRBV4-1, the J call TRBJ2-1; D gene ambiguous. The V end was cut by 1 base, the J end by 10 bases, with 14 bases between. CDR1 and CDR2 from the germline V gene are MGHRA and YSYEKL. CDR3 length: 14 residues. The CDR3 region has the DNA TGCGCCAGCAGCCAAGGCCCGGAGCGCTGGGAGCAGTTCTTC. As protein: CASSQGPERWEQFF.

The chain couples TRBV29-1 to TRBJ1-2; D is ambiguous. CDR1 is SQVTM, CDR2 ANQGSEA, per germline. This CDR3 comprises 11 residues. Between the trimmed V and J ends, which lost 4 bases and 8 bases, there was a span of 11 bases. Written as DNA, the CDR3 is TGCAGCGTTGGCGGTATTTCGGGCTACACCTTC. Encoded protein: CSVGGISGYTF.

The gene calls are TRBV4-2 and TRBJ2-7; D gene uncertain. CDR3 length: 16 amino acids. V dropped 2 bases and J dropped 3 bases, with 17 bases sitting between them. Germline CDR1 reads LGHNA; CDR2 reads YNFKEQ. The CDR3 sequence is CASSQNSGSDIYEQYF. DNA for the CDR3: TGTGCCAGCAGCCAAAACTCTGGCTCAGACATCTACGAGCAGTACTTC.

The V and J genes are TRBV5-1 and TRBJ2-2, with TRBD2 as a possible D gene (6 bases). Trimming removed 7 bases from V and 0 bases from J, with 10 bases in between. This CDR3 has 14 amino acids. Germline V lookup: CDR1 SGHRS, CDR2 YFSETQ. The CDR3 region is CASQEGSNTGELFF. CDR3 sequence (DNA): TGCGCCAGCCAGGAGGGTTCGAACACCGGGGAGCTGTTTTTT.

The chain combines TRBV28 with TRBJ2-7; D may be TRBD2 (7 bases). V lost 5 bases and J lost 4, with 24 bases in between. The CDR3 has 17 residues. From germline, CDR1 is MDHEN and CDR2 SYDVKM. The CDR3 loop is CASSLQGGGRTRYEQYF. For the CDR3, the DNA is TGTGCCAGCAGTCTACAGGGCGGCGGGAGAACCAGATACGAGCAGTACTTC.

V is TRBV27 and J is TRBJ1-1; D may be TRBD1 (6 bases). In germline, CDR1 is MNHEY, CDR2 SMNVEV (reference sequence). The V and J ends lost 3 bases and 6 bases respectively, with 14 bases between them. The CDR3 length is 14 residues. This CDR3 is CASSLGWTVSEAFF. CDR3 nucleotides: TGTGCCAGCAGTTTGGGTTGGACAGTCTCTGAAGCTTTCTTT.

V and J are TRBV6-5 and TRBJ1-6; D is ambiguous. Trimming cost V 10 bases and J 4 bases, with 11 bases left between them. CDR1 and CDR2 (germline): MNHEY, SVGAGI. The CDR3 extends over 13 amino acids. For the CDR3, the DNA is TGTGCCACCACCGACCAATATAATTCACCCCTCCACTTT. Translating it yields CATTDQYNSPLHF.

The chain carries TRBV10-2 and TRBJ2-2, with a weak D call TRBD1 (6 bases). The CDR3 length is 13 residues. Trimming removed 10 bases from V and 5 bases from J, with 14 bases in between. Looked up from germline, CDR1 is WSHSY and CDR2 is SAAADI. The CDR3 DNA reads as TGCGCCACCGAGAAAGGGACAACCGGGGAGCTGTTTTTT. Translating gives CATEKGTTGELFF.